A single T cell receptor beta chain is shown here with its context. Its antigen is undetermined. Amplification used 60 Vbeta primers and 13 Jbeta primers. Assay: immunoSEQ multiplex PCR; the TCRdb copy retains only in-frame clones and omits some. Of over 150,000 clones listed, over 70% are singletons. The data derive from a study of cytomegalovirus exposure and HLA in healthy donors. Findings and limits, study-wide: According to the study, around 160 TCR beta chains were cytomegalovirus-associated.

Sequencing was carried out using PBMCs. The TCR comes from a woman aged 25-40 years in good health and CMV-seropositive.

The CDR3, as DNA: TGTGCCAGTCGACCGGGAGGGTGGAGCAATCAGCCCCAGCATTTT. Its translation: CASRPGGWSNQPQHF. The chain uses TRBV19 and TRBJ1-5; D is ambiguous. CDR3 length: 15 amino acids. V lost 8 bases and J 1 base, leaving 15 bases between the germline ends. CDR1 is LNHDA and CDR2 is SQIVND in the germline V gene (reference sequence).